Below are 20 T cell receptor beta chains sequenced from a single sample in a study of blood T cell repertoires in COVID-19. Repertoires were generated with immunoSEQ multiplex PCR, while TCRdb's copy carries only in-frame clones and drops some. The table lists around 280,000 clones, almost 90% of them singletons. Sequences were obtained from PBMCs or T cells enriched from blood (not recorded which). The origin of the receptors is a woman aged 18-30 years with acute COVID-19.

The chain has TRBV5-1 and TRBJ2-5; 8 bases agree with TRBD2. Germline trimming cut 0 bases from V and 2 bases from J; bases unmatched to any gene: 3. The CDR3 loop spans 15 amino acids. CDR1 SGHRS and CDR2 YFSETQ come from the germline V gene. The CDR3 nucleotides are TGCGCCAGCAGCTTGGGCGGGGGGATACAAGAGACCCAGTACTTC. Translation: CASSLGGGIQETQYF.

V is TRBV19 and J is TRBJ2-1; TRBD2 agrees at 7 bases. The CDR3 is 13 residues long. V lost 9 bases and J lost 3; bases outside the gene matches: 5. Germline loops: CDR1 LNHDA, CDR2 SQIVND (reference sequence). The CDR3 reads CASSGESYNEQFF. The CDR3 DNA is TGTGCCAGCAGCGGGGAGAGCTACAATGAGCAGTTCTTC.

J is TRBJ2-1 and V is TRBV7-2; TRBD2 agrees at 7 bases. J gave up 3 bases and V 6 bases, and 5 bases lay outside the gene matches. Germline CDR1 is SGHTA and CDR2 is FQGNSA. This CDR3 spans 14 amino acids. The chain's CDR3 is CASRAAGNYNEQFF. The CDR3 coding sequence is TGTGCCAGCAGGGCAGCGGGAAACTACAATGAGCAGTTCTTC.

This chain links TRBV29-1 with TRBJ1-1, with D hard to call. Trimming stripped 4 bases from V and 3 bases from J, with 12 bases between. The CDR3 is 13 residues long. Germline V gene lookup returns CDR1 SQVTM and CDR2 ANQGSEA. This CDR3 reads CSVAGRSDTEAFF. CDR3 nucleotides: TGCAGCGTTGCGGGTCGATCGGACACTGAAGCTTTCTTT. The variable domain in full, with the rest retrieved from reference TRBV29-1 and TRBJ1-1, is SAVISQKPSRDICQRGTSLTIQCQVDSQVTMMFWYRQQPGQSLTLIATANQGSEATYESGFVIDKFPISRPNLTFSTLTVSNMSPEDSSIYLCSVAGRSDTEAFFGQGTRLTVV.

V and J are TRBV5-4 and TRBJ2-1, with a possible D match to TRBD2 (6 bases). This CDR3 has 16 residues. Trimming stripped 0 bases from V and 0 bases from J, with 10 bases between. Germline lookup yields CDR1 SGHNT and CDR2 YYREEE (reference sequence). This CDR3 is CASSLGAGGSYNEQFF. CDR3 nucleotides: TGTGCCAGCAGCTTGGGGGCCGGGGGCTCCTACAATGAGCAGTTCTTC.

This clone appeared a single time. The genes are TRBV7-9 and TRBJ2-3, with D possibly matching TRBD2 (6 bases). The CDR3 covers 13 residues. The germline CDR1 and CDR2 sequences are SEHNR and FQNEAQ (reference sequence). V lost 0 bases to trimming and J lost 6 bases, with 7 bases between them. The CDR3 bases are TGTGCCAGCAGCTTAGCGGGAGGTGATACGCAGTATTTT. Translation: CASSLAGGDTQYF.

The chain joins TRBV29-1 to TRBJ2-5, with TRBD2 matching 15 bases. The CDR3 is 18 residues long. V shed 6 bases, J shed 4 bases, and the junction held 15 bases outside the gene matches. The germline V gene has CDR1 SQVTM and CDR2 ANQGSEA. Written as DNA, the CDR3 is TGCAGCGTCGCCGGGACTAGCGGGAGGTATCAGGCAGGAGAGACCCAGTACTTC. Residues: CSVAGTSGRYQAGETQYF.

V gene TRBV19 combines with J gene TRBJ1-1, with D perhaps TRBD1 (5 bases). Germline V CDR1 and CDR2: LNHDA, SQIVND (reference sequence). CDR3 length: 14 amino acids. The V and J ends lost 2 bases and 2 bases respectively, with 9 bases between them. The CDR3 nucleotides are TGTGCCAGTAGTATATTAGGGGTTAACACTGAAGCTTTCTTT. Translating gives CASSILGVNTEAFF.

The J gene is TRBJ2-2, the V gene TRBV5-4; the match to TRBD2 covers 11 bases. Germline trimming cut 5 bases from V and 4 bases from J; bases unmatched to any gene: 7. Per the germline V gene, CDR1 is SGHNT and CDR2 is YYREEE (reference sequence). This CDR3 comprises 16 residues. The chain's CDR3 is CASRGAGTSGTGELFF. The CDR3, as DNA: TGTGCCAGCAGGGGTGCCGGGACTAGCGGCACCGGGGAGCTGTTTTTT.

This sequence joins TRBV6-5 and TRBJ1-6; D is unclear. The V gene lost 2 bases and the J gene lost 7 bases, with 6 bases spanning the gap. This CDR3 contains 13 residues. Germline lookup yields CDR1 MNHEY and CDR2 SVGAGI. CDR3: CASSYERNSPLHF. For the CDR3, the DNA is TGTGCCAGCAGTTACGAGCGGAATTCACCCCTCCACTTT.

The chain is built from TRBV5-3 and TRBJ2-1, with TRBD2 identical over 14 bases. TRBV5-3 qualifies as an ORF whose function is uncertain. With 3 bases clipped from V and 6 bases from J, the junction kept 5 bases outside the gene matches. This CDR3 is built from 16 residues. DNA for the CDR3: TGTGCCAGAAGCTCGACTAGCGGGAGGGGGTTCAATGAGCAGTTCTTC. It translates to CARSSTSGRGFNEQFF.

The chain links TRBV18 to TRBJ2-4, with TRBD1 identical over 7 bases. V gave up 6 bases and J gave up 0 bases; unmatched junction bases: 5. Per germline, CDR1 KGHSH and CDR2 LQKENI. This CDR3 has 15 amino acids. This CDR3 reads CASSSTGVAKNIQYF. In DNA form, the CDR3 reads TGTGCCAGCTCGTCCACAGGGGTAGCCAAAAACATTCAGTACTTC.

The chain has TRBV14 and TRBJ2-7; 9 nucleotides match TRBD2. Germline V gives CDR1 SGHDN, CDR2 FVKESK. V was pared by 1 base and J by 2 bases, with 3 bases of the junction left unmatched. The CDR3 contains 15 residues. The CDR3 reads CASSQGGGRAYEQYF. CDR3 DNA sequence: TGTGCCAGCAGCCAAGGGGGCGGGAGGGCCTACGAGCAGTACTTC.

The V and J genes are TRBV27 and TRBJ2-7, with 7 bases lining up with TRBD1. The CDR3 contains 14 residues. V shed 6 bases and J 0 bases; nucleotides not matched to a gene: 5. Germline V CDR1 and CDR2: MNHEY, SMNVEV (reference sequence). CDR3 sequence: CASSWDRSSYEQYF. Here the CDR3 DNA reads TGTGCCAGCAGCTGGGACAGAAGCTCCTACGAGCAGTACTTC.

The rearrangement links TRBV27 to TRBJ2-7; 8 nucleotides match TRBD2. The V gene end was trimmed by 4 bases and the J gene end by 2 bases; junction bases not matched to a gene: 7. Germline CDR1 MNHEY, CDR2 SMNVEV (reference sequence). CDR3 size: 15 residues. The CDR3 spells CASSSYPGLAYEQYF. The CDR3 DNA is TGTGCCAGCAGTTCATACCCGGGACTAGCCTACGAGCAGTACTTC.

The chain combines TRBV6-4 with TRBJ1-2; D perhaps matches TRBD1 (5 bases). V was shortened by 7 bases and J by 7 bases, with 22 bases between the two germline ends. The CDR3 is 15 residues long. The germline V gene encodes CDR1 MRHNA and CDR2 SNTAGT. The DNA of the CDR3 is TGTGCCAGCACTGAGTCCGGGACGGGGGGGTTTGGCTACACCTTC. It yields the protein CASTESGTGGFGYTF.

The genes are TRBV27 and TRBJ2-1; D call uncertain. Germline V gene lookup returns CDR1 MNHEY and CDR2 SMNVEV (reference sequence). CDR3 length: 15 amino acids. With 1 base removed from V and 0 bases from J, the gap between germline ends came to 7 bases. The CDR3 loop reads CASSLLRGSYNEQFF. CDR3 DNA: TGTGCCAGCAGTTTATTGCGCGGCTCCTACAATGAGCAGTTCTTC.

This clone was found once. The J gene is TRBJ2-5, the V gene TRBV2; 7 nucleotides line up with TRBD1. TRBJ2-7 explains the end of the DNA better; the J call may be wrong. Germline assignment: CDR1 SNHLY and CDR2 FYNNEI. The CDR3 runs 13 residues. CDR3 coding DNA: TGTGCCAGCAGTGGGGACAGTCCCTACGAGCAGTACTTC. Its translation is CASSGDSPYEQYF.

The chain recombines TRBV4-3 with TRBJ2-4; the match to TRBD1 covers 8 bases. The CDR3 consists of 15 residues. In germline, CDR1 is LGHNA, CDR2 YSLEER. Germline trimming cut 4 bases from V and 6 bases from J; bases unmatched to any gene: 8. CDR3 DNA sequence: TGCGCCAGCAGCCTCAATACAGGGGGTTTAAACATTCAGTACTTC. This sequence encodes CASSLNTGGLNIQYF.

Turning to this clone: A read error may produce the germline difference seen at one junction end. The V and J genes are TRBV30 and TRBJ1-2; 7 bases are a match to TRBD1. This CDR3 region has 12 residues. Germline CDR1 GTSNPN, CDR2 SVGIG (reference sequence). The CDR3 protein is CAGRTGDYGYTF. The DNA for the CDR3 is TGTGCCGGGAGGACAGGAGACTATGGCTACACCTTC.